Shown below are 26 T cell receptor beta chains from a single sample sequenced in a study of shared clonotypes between healthy human individuals. Libraries were prepared by immunoSEQ multiplex PCR; TCRdb keeps only in-frame clonotypes and omits some of them. The table lists about 2.2 million clones, just over 90% of them singletons, with about 1.7% in the top ten. Naive CD8 cells comprised CD45RO-negative, CCR7-positively selected cells, excluding terminally differentiated effector memory CD45RA+ cells. Sequencing was performed on naive CD8+ T cells from PBMCs. These receptors all come from a man younger than 30 in good health. Some clones in this sample may be carry-over from other donors' samples.

This sequence joins TRBV10-2 and TRBJ2-4; 9 bases are a match to TRBD2. Germline values: CDR1 WSHSY, CDR2 SAAADI. Trimming removed 2 bases from V and 7 bases from J; junction bases left unmatched: 6. This CDR3 has 15 residues. The CDR3 DNA follows: TGCGCCAGCAGTGAGCAGGGACTAGCTAAGAACATTCAGTACTTC. Translating it yields CASSEQGLAKNIQYF.

The rearrangement uses TRBV25-1 and TRBJ1-2; TRBD1 might be the D (6 bases). The V end was cut by 3 bases, the J end by 7 bases, with 12 bases between. Germline V gene sequence: CDR1 MGHDK, CDR2 SYGVNS. There are 13 residues in the CDR3. Written as DNA, the CDR3 is TGTGCCAGCAGTGAGCTCGGGACACTTGGCTACACCTTC. Its translation is CASSELGTLGYTF.

This clone has only one observation. The chain employs TRBV5-4 and TRBJ2-1, with 9 bases that match TRBD2. Germline assignment: CDR1 SGHNT and CDR2 YYREEE (reference sequence). The CDR3 has 16 amino acids. V trimming: 4 bases; J trimming: 7 bases; junction bases outside the gene matches: 12. In DNA form, the CDR3 reads TGTGCCAGCAGCCTCCTCCGGCGGGAGGGCCGGAATGAGCAGTTCTTC. Encoded protein: CASSLLRREGRNEQFF.

In the case of this clone: Other nucleotide sequences from this sample produce the same CDR3. The rearrangement joins TRBV19 to TRBJ1-1; a possible D gene is TRBD1 (6 bases). V lost 3 bases and J lost 4, with 12 bases in between. Germline V gene data show CDR1 as LNHDA and CDR2 as SQIVND (reference sequence). The CDR3 runs to 14 residues. CDR3 protein: CASSISRGGTEAFF. The CDR3 DNA reads TGTGCCAGTAGTATTTCCAGGGGAGGCACTGAAGCTTTCTTT.

The genes are TRBV7-2 and TRBJ2-5, with 14 bases that match TRBD2. The J call may be mistaken, given a closer DNA end match to TRBJ2-7. Germline CDR1 is SGHTA and CDR2 is FQGNSA. This CDR3 comprises 17 residues. The chain's CDR3 is CASSRGLAGGVSYEQYF. CDR3 sequence (DNA): TGTGCCAGCAGCCGAGGACTAGCGGGAGGAGTTTCCTACGAGCAGTACTTC.

The genes are TRBV5-1 and TRBJ1-5; TRBD1 matches 8 bases. The germline gives CDR1 SGHRS, CDR2 YFSETQ. The trim removed 2 bases at V and 5 bases at J, leaving 6 bases unmatched. This CDR3 is 15 amino acids long. The CDR3 DNA reads TGCGCCAGCAGCTTTACAGGGGGAGACTATCAGCCCCAGCATTTT. It codes for CASSFTGGDYQPQHF.

A word on this clone: Other DNA sequences of this sample code for an identical CDR3. This chain's CDR3 is CASSQGRGEQYF. CDR3 nucleotide sequence: TGCGCCAGCAGCCAAGGGCGCGGGGAGCAGTACTTC. The chain combines TRBV4-1 with TRBJ2-7, with a tentative D call TRBD2 (5 bases). V was shortened by 1 base and J by 7 bases, with 8 bases between the two germline ends. Germline values: CDR1 MGHRA, CDR2 YSYEKL. The CDR3 length is 12 residues.

The rearrangement joins TRBV6-6 to TRBJ2-5; D not certain. V lost 0 bases and J 5 bases, leaving 10 bases between the germline ends. CDR1 MNHNY and CDR2 SVGAGI come from the germline V gene (reference sequence). The CDR3 has 14 amino acids. The CDR3 DNA sequence: TGTGCCAGCAGTTACTCGTACGGGTTGGAGACCCAGTACTTC. Amino acid sequence: CASSYSYGLETQYF.

About this clone itself: The sample holds other DNA sequences that translate to the same CDR3. The rearrangement uses TRBV25-1 and TRBJ2-5; 8 bases map to TRBD2. Unmatched junction bases numbered 3, after V lost 2 bases and J lost 4 bases. Germline V CDR1 and CDR2: MGHDK, SYGVNS. CDR3 length equals 14 residues. Written as DNA, the CDR3 is TGTGCCAGCAGTGAACGGGGGGGCGGAGAGACCCAGTACTTC. Protein: CASSERGGGETQYF.

J is TRBJ1-1 and V is TRBV14; 7 bases are a match to TRBD1. CDR1 is SGHDN and CDR2 is FVKESK in the germline V gene. The CDR3 consists of 15 residues. V was clipped by 4 bases and J by 0 bases; unmatched bases: 5. CDR3 sequence: CASSPRTGLNTEAFF. CDR3 bases: TGTGCCAGCAGCCCACGGACAGGCCTGAACACTGAAGCTTTCTTT.

The chain links TRBV6-6 to TRBJ1-1; D might be TRBD1 (5 bases). Trimming took off 5 bases at V and 7 bases at J, with 8 bases between the two ends. Germline-derived CDR1 and CDR2 are MNHNY and SVGAGI (reference sequence). CDR3 length equals 11 residues. The CDR3 loop reads CASSRDLEAFF. The DNA of the CDR3 is TGTGCCAGCAGTAGGGACCTTGAAGCTTTCTTT.

The rearrangement uses TRBV7-2 and TRBJ2-7; D is undetermined. Per the germline V gene, CDR1 is SGHTA and CDR2 is FQGNSA. This CDR3 region has 15 residues. Deletions cut 2 bases from V and 0 bases from J, with 11 bases between. In DNA form, the CDR3 reads TGTGCCAGCAGCTTACTGGGATTGGGCTCCTACGAGCAGTACTTC. Its translation: CASSLLGLGSYEQYF.

The V and J genes are TRBV5-4 and TRBJ1-1; maybe TRBD1 (5 bases). This CDR3 is 14 amino acids long. Trimming left V 5 bases short and J 1 base short, with 12 bases between. In germline, CDR1 is SGHNT, CDR2 YYREEE (reference sequence). DNA of the CDR3: TGTGCCAGCAGGTCCGGGACGGAGAACACTGAAGCTTTCTTT. Protein product: CASRSGTENTEAFF.

This rearrangement joins TRBV30 to TRBJ1-6; D is uncertain. Trimming took 1 base from V and 0 from J, leaving 10 bases between them. In germline, CDR1 is GTSNPN, CDR2 SVGIG (reference sequence). This CDR3 spans 16 amino acids. CDR3 bases: TGTGCCTGGAGTGGAGCGTTGAGCTCCTATAATTCACCCCTCCACTTT. Protein: CAWSGALSSYNSPLHF.

The CDR3 DNA sequence: TGTGCCAGCAGCACCGACAGGGGCCCCAATCAGCCCCAGCATTTT. Its protein is CASSTDRGPNQPQHF. The chain recombines TRBV9 with TRBJ1-5; 8 nucleotides agree with TRBD1. Looked up from germline, CDR1 is SGDLS and CDR2 is YYNGEE. The ends lost 4 bases at V and 3 bases at J; junction bases unmatched: 6. This CDR3 is built from 15 residues. The full variable domain, in which reference TRBV9 and TRBJ1-5 provide the parts outside the CDR3, is DSGVTQTPKHLITATGQRVTLRCSPRSGDLSVYWYQQSLDQGLQFLIQYYNGEERAKGNILERFSAQQFPDLHSELNLSSLELGDSALYFCASSTDRGPNQPQHFGDGTRLSIL.

The gene calls are TRBV2 and TRBJ1-1, with a tentative D call TRBD1 (6 bases). There are 14 residues in the CDR3. Germline V gene data show CDR1 as SNHLY and CDR2 as FYNNEI. V was clipped by 4 bases and J by 5 bases, with 14 bases between them. For the CDR3, the DNA is TGTGCCAGCAGTGGGTACAGGGATCCAACTGAAGCTTTCTTT. This translates into CASSGYRDPTEAFF.

The rearrangement joins TRBV27 to TRBJ2-1; D gene uncertain. There are 12 residues in the CDR3. Germline-derived CDR1 and CDR2 are MNHEY and SMNVEV (reference sequence). V gave up 3 bases and J gave up 10 bases, with 10 bases separating them. DNA for the CDR3: TGTGCCAGCAGTTTGGGCGCGGAGGAGCAGTTCTTC. Encoded protein: CASSLGAEEQFF.

J is TRBJ1-5 and V is TRBV4-1; 7 bases match TRBD1. CDR1 and CDR2 (germline): MGHRA, YSYEKL. The J segment lost 3 bases and the V segment lost 4 bases, leaving 12 bases of the junction unmatched. This CDR3 has 17 residues. CDR3 nucleotides: TGCGCCAGCAGCCCTCGGACAGGACTGACAATCAATCAGCCCCAGCATTTT. This encodes CASSPRTGLTINQPQHF.

J is TRBJ2-3 and V is TRBV4-1, with TRBD2 matching over 9 bases. The CDR3 runs 15 residues. V gave up 4 bases and J gave up 3 bases; unmatched junction bases: 5. Per germline, CDR1 MGHRA and CDR2 YSYEKL. The CDR3 loop is CASSLLGLATDTQYF. The DNA for the CDR3 is TGCGCCAGCAGCCTTCTAGGACTAGCGACAGATACGCAGTATTTT.

J is TRBJ2-2 and V is TRBV25-1, with no clear D. CDR3 size: 12 residues. Germline lookup yields CDR1 MGHDK and CDR2 SYGVNS. V lost 6 bases and J lost 0, with 2 bases in between. The CDR3, as DNA: TGTGCCAGCAGAACGAACACCGGGGAGCTGTTTTTT. Protein sequence: CASRTNTGELFF. Complete variable domain (other parts from reference TRBV25-1 and TRBJ2-2): EADIYQTPRYLVIGTGKKITLECSQTMGHDKMYWYQQDPGMELHLIHYSYGVNSTEKGDLSSESTVSRIRTEHFPLTLESARPSHTSQYLCASRTNTGELFFGEGSRLTVL.

The chain is built from TRBV7-9 and TRBJ2-2; no firm D call. CDR1 and CDR2 from the germline V gene are SEHNR and FQNEAQ (reference sequence). The CDR3 consists of 13 residues. The V end lost 2 bases, the J end lost 9 bases, and 10 bases lay between the germline ends. The CDR3 DNA reads as TGTGCCAGCAGCTTATCGTTGAACCGGGAGCTGTTTTTT. Translated: CASSLSLNRELFF.

This clone was found a few times. This same CDR3 is encoded by further DNA sequences in the sample. The V gene is TRBV7-9, the J gene TRBJ1-4; D is uncertain. Looked up from germline, CDR1 is SEHNR and CDR2 is FQNEAQ (reference sequence). The CDR3 loop spans 11 amino acids. V was cut by 5 bases and J by 3 bases, with 1 base left in between. CDR3 loop: CASSPNEKLFF. For the CDR3, the DNA is TGTGCCAGCAGCCCTAATGAAAAACTGTTTTTT.

The V and J genes are TRBV5-5 and TRBJ2-7, with a possible D match to TRBD1 (6 bases). CDR3 length equals 16 residues. The germline V gene has CDR1 SGHKS and CDR2 YYEKEE (reference sequence). V was pared by 2 bases and J by 5 bases, with 20 bases between. The CDR3 DNA is TGTGCCAGCAGCTTAAATTTGGGCAGGGGTTCAGACGAGCAGTACTTC. This translates into CASSLNLGRGSDEQYF.

V and J are TRBV18 and TRBJ2-7; possibly TRBD2 for D (6 bases). Per germline, CDR1 KGHSH and CDR2 LQKENI. CDR3 size: 17 residues. The V end was cut by 6 bases, the J end by 1 base, with 22 bases between. The CDR3 DNA sequence: TGTGCCAGCTCTCTCCGGGACGGGGGTATTCGATCCTACGAGCAGTACTTC. Its protein is CASSLRDGGIRSYEQYF.

The gene calls are TRBV27 and TRBJ2-3; 12 positions agree with TRBD2. V lost 4 bases to trimming and J lost 6 bases; unmatched junction nucleotides: 5. Germline assignment: CDR1 MNHEY and CDR2 SMNVEV (reference sequence). This CDR3 comprises 15 residues. CDR3 residues: CASSSGTSGLDTQYF. As DNA, the CDR3 is TGTGCCAGCAGTTCCGGGACTAGCGGGCTTGATACGCAGTATTTT.

The chain joins TRBV28 to TRBJ1-5, with D maybe TRBD1 (6 bases). There are 18 residues in the CDR3. The V end was cut by 2 bases, the J end by 1 base, with 18 bases between. Germline V lookup: CDR1 MDHEN, CDR2 SYDVKM. CDR3 bases: TGTGCCAGCAGTTTACGCGTCACAGGGATTCGAAGCAATCAGCCCCAGCATTTT. This sequence encodes CASSLRVTGIRSNQPQHF.